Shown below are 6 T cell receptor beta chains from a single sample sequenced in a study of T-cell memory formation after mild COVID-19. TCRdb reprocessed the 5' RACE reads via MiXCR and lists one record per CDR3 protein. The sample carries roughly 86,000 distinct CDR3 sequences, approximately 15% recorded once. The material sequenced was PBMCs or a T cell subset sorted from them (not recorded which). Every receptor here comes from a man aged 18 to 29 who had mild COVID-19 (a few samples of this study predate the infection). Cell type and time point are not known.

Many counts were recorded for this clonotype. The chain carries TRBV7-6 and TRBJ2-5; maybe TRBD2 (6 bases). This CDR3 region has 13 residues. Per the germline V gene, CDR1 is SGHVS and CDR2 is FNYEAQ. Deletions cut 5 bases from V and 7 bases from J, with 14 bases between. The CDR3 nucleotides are TGTGCCAGCAGCCCCGAGGTGGGGGGGACCCAGTACTTC. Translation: CASSPEVGGTQYF.

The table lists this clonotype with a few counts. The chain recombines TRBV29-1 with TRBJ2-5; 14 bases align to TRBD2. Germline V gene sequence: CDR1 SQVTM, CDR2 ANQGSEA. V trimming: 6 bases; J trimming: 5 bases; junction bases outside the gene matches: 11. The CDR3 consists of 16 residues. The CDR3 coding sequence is TGCAGCGTGCTGGGACTAGCGGGGGCGGATTGGGAGACCCAGTACTTC. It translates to CSVLGLAGADWETQYF.

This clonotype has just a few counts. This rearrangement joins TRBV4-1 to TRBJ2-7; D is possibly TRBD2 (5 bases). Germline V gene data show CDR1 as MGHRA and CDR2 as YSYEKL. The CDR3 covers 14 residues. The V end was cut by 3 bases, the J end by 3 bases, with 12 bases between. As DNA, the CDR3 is TGCGCCAGCAGCCAGGGAGTGGGTTACTACGAGCAGTACTTC. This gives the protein CASSQGVGYYEQYF.

CDR3 sequence reads: CASSNARTQYF. The CDR3 DNA reads as TGTGCCAGCAGCAATGCGAGGACCCAGTACTTC. V and J are TRBV12-3 or TRBV12-4 and TRBJ2-5; D is uncertain. The CDR3 length is 11 residues. V was shortened by 6 bases and J by 7 bases, with 9 bases between the two germline ends.

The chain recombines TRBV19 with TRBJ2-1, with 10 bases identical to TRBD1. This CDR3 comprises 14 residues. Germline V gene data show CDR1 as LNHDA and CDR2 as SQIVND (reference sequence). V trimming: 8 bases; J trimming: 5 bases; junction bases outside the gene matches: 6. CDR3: CASGDRGWNNEQFF. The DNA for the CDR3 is TGTGCCAGTGGGGACAGGGGCTGGAACAATGAGCAGTTCTTC. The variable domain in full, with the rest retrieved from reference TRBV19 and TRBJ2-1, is DGGITQSPKYLFRKEGQNVTLSCEQNLNHDAMYWYRQDPGQGLRLIYYSQIVNDFQKGDIAEGYSVSREKKESFPLTVTSAQKNPTAFYLCASGDRGWNNEQFFGPGTRLTVL.

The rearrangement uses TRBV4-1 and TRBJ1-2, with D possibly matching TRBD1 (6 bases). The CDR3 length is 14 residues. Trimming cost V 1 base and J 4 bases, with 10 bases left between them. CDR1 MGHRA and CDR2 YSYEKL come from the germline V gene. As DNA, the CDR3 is TGCGCCAGCAGCCAAGTTGGAGGGGGCTATGGCTACACCTTC. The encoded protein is CASSQVGGGYGYTF.